The 14 T cell receptor beta chains given below trace back to one sample, sequenced in a study of OX40 agonist ivuxolimab in advanced cancers. Profiling relied on immunoSEQ multiplex PCR, and the TCRdb table lists in-frame clones only, not all of them. There are tens of thousands of clones in the sample; roughly four fifths occur only once, and 0.42% lies in the top ten. The sequenced sample was CD4+ or CD8+ T cells sorted from blood, obtained in a trial of the OX40 agonist ivuxolimab. These TCRs come from an adult with an advanced solid tumor such as melanoma, head and neck, liver or kidney cancer.

The rearrangement joins TRBV21-1 to TRBJ2-7. TRBV21-1 is a pseudogene locus. This CDR3 region has 14 residues. The CDR3 loop reads CASSPGPGRYEQYV. CDR3 bases: TGTGCCAGCAGCCCCGGCCCCGGCAGATACGAGCAGTACGTC.

As to this clone: The identical CDR3 is also encoded by other nucleotide sequences in the sample. V and J are TRBV15 and TRBJ2-5; D is perhaps TRBD1 (5 bases). The CDR3 consists of 17 residues. CDR1 is LNHNV and CDR2 is YYDKDF in the germline V gene (reference sequence). Trimming cost V 0 bases and J 5 bases, with 19 bases left between them. In nucleotides, the CDR3 is TGTGCCACCAGCAGAGATCATCAAAGGACAAGGTTGGAGACCCAGTACTTC. Translation: CATSRDHQRTRLETQYF.

This clone was picked up one time. V and J are TRBV28 and TRBJ1-2; no reliable D call. Germline V gene sequence: CDR1 MDHEN, CDR2 SYDVKM. The CDR3 is made up of 12 amino acids. V lost 3 bases, J lost 14 bases, and 16 bases lay in between. The CDR3 nucleotides are TGTGCCAGCAGTTTTCATCAGACGGGAAAGACCTTC. This codes for CASSFHQTGKTF.

This clone appeared a single time. The chain carries TRBV7-2 and TRBJ2-1; possible D gene TRBD2, 6 bases. The germline CDR1 and CDR2 sequences are SGHTA and FQGNSA. CDR3 size: 16 residues. V dropped 1 base and J dropped 12 bases, with 22 bases sitting between them. CDR3 DNA: TGTGCCAGCAGCTTAGGGGGAGGCAGCGGGCTGAGAGGGCAGTTCTTC. Its protein is CASSLGGGSGLRGQFF.

V is TRBV6-1 and J is TRBJ1-5; no firm D call. The germline gives CDR1 MNHNS, CDR2 SASEGT. V was pared by 1 base and J by 10 bases, with 8 bases between. This CDR3 contains 12 residues. CDR3 loop: CASSEGVRPQHF. The CDR3 nucleotides are TGTGCCAGCAGTGAAGGAGTGAGACCCCAGCATTTT.

The chain links TRBV28 to TRBJ1-2; weak D call: TRBD1 (5 bases). Germline loops: CDR1 MDHEN, CDR2 SYDVKM. This CDR3 spans 13 amino acids. Trimming left V 6 bases short and J 0 bases short, with 8 bases between. DNA of the CDR3: TGTGCCAGCAGAACAGGCCCTAACTATGGCTACACCTTC. Translated: CASRTGPNYGYTF.

The rearrangement uses TRBV6-5 and TRBJ1-5, with 10 bases identical to TRBD1. CDR3 length: 15 amino acids. Trimming took 5 bases from V and 6 from J; bases not matched to a gene: 7. Germline assignment: CDR1 MNHEY and CDR2 SVGAGI. CDR3 in DNA: TGTGCCAGCAGTCCTAACCGGGACAGGGGTCAGCCCCAGCATTTT. Translating it yields CASSPNRDRGQPQHF.

This clone was counted a single time. The gene calls are TRBV2 and TRBJ2-7, with D unresolved. Per the germline V gene, CDR1 is SNHLY and CDR2 is FYNNEI. The CDR3 extends over 11 amino acids. Trimming removed 6 bases from V and 12 bases from J, with 15 bases in between. DNA for the CDR3: TGTGCCAGCAGCTCCGGCACCGGCCGGTACGTC. This translates into CASSSGTGRYV.

The V gene is TRBV5-6, the J gene TRBJ2-3, with D perhaps matching TRBD2 (6 bases). The V end was cut by 0 bases, the J end by 2 bases, with 10 bases between. Per germline, CDR1 SGHDT and CDR2 YYEEEE. The CDR3 extends over 15 amino acids. The CDR3 DNA is TGTGCCAGCAGCTTGGTTGCGGGGCACACAGATACGCAGTATTTT. Translating gives CASSLVAGHTDTQYF.

This chain joins TRBV6-4 and TRBJ1-1; the D is unclear. The CDR3 spans 13 residues. Germline assignment: CDR1 MRHNA and CDR2 SNTAGT. Trimming pared 2 bases from V and 0 bases from J, leaving 4 bases between. The CDR3 coding sequence is TGTGCCAGCAGTGACGGAGTGAACACTGAAGCTTTCTTT. It yields the protein CASSDGVNTEAFF.

V is TRBV2 and J is TRBJ1-5; D is unresolved. CDR3 size: 16 residues. V lost 2 bases, J lost 0 bases, and 11 bases lay in between. Germline loops: CDR1 SNHLY, CDR2 FYNNEI. The CDR3 region is CASSETLAFSNQPQHF. The DNA for the CDR3 is TGTGCCAGCAGTGAAACACTAGCCTTTAGCAATCAGCCCCAGCATTTT.

This rearrangement joins TRBV6-1 to TRBJ2-7; D tentatively fits TRBD1 or TRBD2 (6 bases each). The CDR3 covers 14 residues. Germline-derived CDR1 and CDR2 are MNHNS and SASEGT. Trimming removed 2 bases from V and 2 bases from J, with 10 bases in between. CDR3 nucleotide sequence: TGTGCCAGCAGTGAAAGGGGGGCGGCCTACGAGCAGTACGTC. Translation gives CASSERGAAYEQYV.

The chain uses TRBV30 and TRBJ2-5, with 15 bases lining up with TRBD2. CDR1 is GTSNPN and CDR2 is SVGIG in the germline V gene (reference sequence). There are 15 residues in the CDR3. The V and J ends lost 6 bases and 0 bases, in that order; junction bases with no gene match: 2. CDR3 sequence reads: CACGLAGGYQETQYF. CDR3 nucleotide sequence: TGTGCCTGCGGACTAGCGGGAGGGTACCAAGAGACCCAGTACTTC.

The chain carries TRBV11-2 and TRBJ1-1; D is undetermined. In germline, CDR1 is SGHAT, CDR2 FQNNGV. CDR3 length: 12 residues. Trimming took off 3 bases at V and 8 bases at J, with 10 bases between the two ends. CDR3 region: CASSFPPGEAFF. CDR3 nucleotides: TGTGCCAGCAGCTTCCCGCCGGGGGAAGCTTTCTTT.